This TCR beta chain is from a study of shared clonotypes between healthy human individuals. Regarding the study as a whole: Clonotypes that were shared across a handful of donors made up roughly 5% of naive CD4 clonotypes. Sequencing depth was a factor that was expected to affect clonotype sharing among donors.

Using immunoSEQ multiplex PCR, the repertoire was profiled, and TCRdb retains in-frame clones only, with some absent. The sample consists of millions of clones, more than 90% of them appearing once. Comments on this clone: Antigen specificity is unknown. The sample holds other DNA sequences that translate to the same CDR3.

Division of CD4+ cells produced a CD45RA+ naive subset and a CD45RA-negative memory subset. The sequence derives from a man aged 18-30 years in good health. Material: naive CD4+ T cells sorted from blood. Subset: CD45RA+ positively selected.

In nucleotides, the CDR3 is TGTGCCAGCTCACCAGGGGGGTCTGGGGCCAACGTCCTGACTTTC. Protein sequence: CASSPGGSGANVLTF. The V call is TRBV18, the J call TRBJ2-6, with D tentatively TRBD2 (6 bases). Per the germline V gene, CDR1 is KGHSH and CDR2 is LQKENI. Trimming shortened V by 2 bases and J by 1 base, and 6 bases separated the two germline ends. The CDR3 contains 15 residues.